This passage covers 31 T cell receptor beta chains from one sample sequenced in a study of blood T cell repertoires in COVID-19. Profiled with immunoSEQ multiplex PCR; TCRdb holds only in-frame clones, not every one. The repertoire includes 100,000 to 150,000 clones, roughly 80% of them detected once, and 1.4% sits in the top ten. The specimen was peripheral blood. These TCRs come from a man in his 60s with acute or convalescent COVID-19.

The CDR3 spells CASSQGPAGGTEAFF. The CDR3 region has the DNA TGTGCCAGCAGCCAAGGTCCTGCGGGAGGCACTGAAGCTTTCTTT. The rearrangement links TRBV3-1 (or the pseudogene TRBV3-2) to TRBJ1-1; no definite D call. Trimming took off 1 base at V and 4 bases at J, with 13 bases between the two ends. Germline-derived CDR1 and CDR2 are LGHDT and YNNKEL (reference sequence). This CDR3 has 15 amino acids.

The CDR3 reads CASSAHRGGVENTEAFF. The CDR3 DNA reads as TGTGCCAGCAGCGCACATCGGGGTGGGGTTGAGAACACTGAAGCTTTCTTT. This sequence joins TRBV9 and TRBJ1-1, with unresolved D. The germline V gene has CDR1 SGDLS and CDR2 YYNGEE. V was trimmed by 3 bases and J by 1 base, leaving 19 bases between them. This CDR3 is 17 amino acids long.

The rearrangement uses TRBV7-3 and TRBJ1-1; 9 positions match TRBD1. The germline gives CDR1 SGHTA, CDR2 FQGTGA. Losses at the gene ends were 1 base for V and 2 bases for J; bases not matched to a gene: 8. The CDR3 is 17 amino acids. The CDR3 here is CASSLIGGQGFNTEAFF. Written as DNA, the CDR3 is TGTGCCAGCAGCTTAATAGGGGGACAGGGTTTCAACACTGAAGCTTTCTTT. The full variable domain, its missing parts supplied by reference TRBV7-3 and TRBJ1-1, is GAGVSQTPSNKVTEKGKYVELRCDPISGHTALYWYRQSLGQGPEFLIYFQGTGAADDSGLPNDRFFAVRPEGSVSTLKIQRTERGDSAVYLCASSLIGGQGFNTEAFFGQGTRLTVV.

V gene TRBV3-1 (or the pseudogene TRBV3-2) combines with J gene TRBJ2-7; TRBD1 matches at 10 bases. The CDR3 has 14 residues. V gave up 5 bases and J gave up 6 bases; unmatched junction bases: 7. The germline V gene encodes CDR1 LGHDT and CDR2 YNNKEL (reference sequence). CDR3 amino acids: CASSENRDRGEQYF. The CDR3 bases are TGTGCCAGCAGCGAAAATAGGGACAGGGGCGAGCAGTACTTC.

This clone was counted a few times. J is TRBJ2-5 and V is TRBV14; 10 bases line up with TRBD2. J gave up 3 bases and V 2 bases, and 3 bases lay outside the gene matches. The CDR3 spans 15 residues. CDR1 is SGHDN and CDR2 is FVKESK in the germline V gene. CDR3 in amino acids: CASSQLLAGKETQYF. In nucleotides, the CDR3 is TGTGCCAGCAGCCAATTACTAGCGGGGAAAGAGACCCAGTACTTC.

V is TRBV5-1 and J is TRBJ2-1; TRBD2 matches 11 bases. The CDR3 runs 17 residues. V gave up 4 bases and J gave up 3 bases; unmatched junction bases: 9. Germline-derived CDR1 and CDR2 are SGHRS and YFSETQ. DNA of the CDR3: TGCGCCAGCAGCATCCACCCCGGGACTAGCGGCTACAATGAGCAGTTCTTC. Its translation is CASSIHPGTSGYNEQFF. Supplemented by reference TRBV5-1 and TRBJ2-1, the full variable domain reads KAGVTQTPRYLIKTRGQQVTLSCSPISGHRSVSWYQQTPGQGLQFLFEYFSETQRNKGNFPGRFSGRQFSNSRSEMNVSTLELGDSALYLCASSIHPGTSGYNEQFFGPGTRLTVL.

In this sample, this clone turned up a few times. The rearrangement joins TRBV5-1 to TRBJ1-5, with TRBD1 matching over 8 bases. The V gene's germline CDR1 is SGHRS and CDR2 YFSETQ. The CDR3 has 16 residues. V lost 4 bases to trimming and J lost 5 bases; unmatched junction nucleotides: 11. The CDR3 bases are TGCGCCAGCAGCCCTGGATTCACAGGGGGGGATCAGCCCCAGCATTTT. It encodes CASSPGFTGGDQPQHF.

Here the CDR3 DNA reads TGTGCCAGCAGTGAAGCGGGGACAGGGGGGAGAGGGGAGCAGTACTTC. Translated: CASSEAGTGGRGEQYF. The J gene is TRBJ2-7, the V gene TRBV6-1; 11 nucleotides line up with TRBD1. Trimming cost V 0 bases and J 7 bases; bases outside gene matches: 8. Germline CDR1 reads MNHNS; CDR2 reads SASEGT. The CDR3 consists of 16 residues.

DNA for the CDR3: TGTGCCAGTAGTATGGTGAACAAAGAGACCCAGTACTTC. Its translation: CASSMVNKETQYF. The genes are TRBV19 and TRBJ2-5; D gene unclear. Trimming took 3 bases from V and 3 from J, leaving 8 bases between them. The germline V gene encodes CDR1 LNHDA and CDR2 SQIVND (reference sequence). The CDR3 sequence is 13 residues long.

CDR3 DNA: TGCGCCAGCAGCGGGCGACTAGCGGGGGGGCCCGAGACCCAGTACTTC. This encodes CASSGRLAGGPETQYF. The rearrangement uses TRBV5-1 and TRBJ2-5; 14 nucleotides line up with TRBD2. This CDR3 has 16 residues. Germline V gene sequence: CDR1 SGHRS, CDR2 YFSETQ. V lost 4 bases to trimming and J lost 5 bases; unmatched junction nucleotides: 7.

The chain links TRBV6-5 to TRBJ1-4; no reliable D call. V lost 7 bases and J lost 7, with 10 bases in between. Germline V lookup: CDR1 MNHEY, CDR2 SVGAGI. This CDR3 is built from 12 residues. CDR3 protein: CASKRASEKLFF. DNA for the CDR3: TGTGCCAGCAAGCGCGCAAGTGAAAAACTGTTTTTT.

This rearrangement joins TRBV19 to TRBJ1-6; TRBD1 matches 8 bases. J lost 9 bases, V lost 5 bases, and 9 bases had no gene match. The CDR3 totals 15 residues. Germline values: CDR1 LNHDA, CDR2 SQIVND (reference sequence). CDR3 protein: CASSGDRGVGSPLHF. CDR3 coding DNA: TGTGCCAGTAGTGGAGACAGGGGAGTAGGTTCACCCCTCCACTTT.

The chain has TRBV5-1 and TRBJ2-5; maybe TRBD1 (6 bases). The length of the CDR3 is 15 residues. CDR1 SGHRS and CDR2 YFSETQ come from the germline V gene. The ends were cut back, 4 bases at V and 1 base at J, with 14 bases in the middle. CDR3 DNA: TGCGCCAGCAGCACGCTAGGACAGCTCCAAGAGACCCAGTACTTC. It codes for CASSTLGQLQETQYF.

The chain has TRBV6-1 and TRBJ2-7; D not resolved. From germline, CDR1 is MNHNS and CDR2 SASEGT. Trimming left V 0 bases short and J 4 bases short, with 4 bases between. The CDR3 contains 12 residues. The CDR3 sequence: CASSEASYEQYF. In nucleotides, the CDR3 is TGTGCCAGCAGTGAAGCTTCGTACGAGCAGTACTTC.

A few counts support this clone. J is TRBJ2-1 and V is TRBV18; 8 bases fit TRBD1. The CDR3 is 16 residues long. Germline V gives CDR1 KGHSH, CDR2 LQKENI. Trimming cost V 0 bases and J 2 bases; bases outside gene matches: 3. CDR3 region: CASSPPSGGAYNEQFF. The CDR3 coding sequence is TGTGCCAGCTCACCACCGTCAGGGGGCGCCTACAATGAGCAGTTCTTC.

The DNA of the CDR3 is TGTGCCAGAAGTACGGGACTAGCTAGCAATGAGCAGTTCTTC. Its protein is CARSTGLASNEQFF. The chain has TRBV5-3 and TRBJ2-1; 9 bases are a match to TRBD2. TRBV5-3 is reported as an ORF; its role is uncertain. V was pared by 5 bases and J by 6 bases, with 6 bases of the junction left unmatched. The length of the CDR3 is 14 residues.

V usage is TRBV5-8 and J usage is TRBJ1-1; D perhaps matches TRBD1 (6 bases). There are 11 residues in the CDR3. The V gene lost 4 bases and the J gene lost 8 bases, with 9 bases spanning the gap. The germline V gene has CDR1 SGHTS and CDR2 YDEGEE. CDR3 residues: CASSPRGEAFF. CDR3 nucleotides: TGTGCCAGCAGCCCCAGGGGAGAAGCTTTCTTT.

This rearrangement joins TRBV5-4 to TRBJ2-7, with D perhaps matching TRBD1 (5 bases). Deletions cut 4 bases from V and 2 bases from J, with 13 bases between. CDR1 is SGHNT and CDR2 is YYREEE in the germline V gene (reference sequence). This CDR3 spans 14 amino acids. CDR3 amino acids: CASSHRGTPYEQYF. CDR3 nucleotides: TGTGCCAGCAGCCATAGGGGAACCCCCTACGAGCAGTACTTC. The full variable domain, with the rest looked up from reference TRBV5-4 and TRBJ2-7, is ETGVTQSPTHLIKTRGQQVTLRCSSQSGHNTVSWYQQALGQGPQFIFQYYREEENGRGNFPPRFSGLQFPNYSSELNVNALELDDSALYLCASSHRGTPYEQYFGPGTRLTVT.

The gene calls are TRBV18 and TRBJ2-5, with a possible D match to TRBD1 (5 bases). V lost 2 bases and J lost 2, with 6 bases in between. From germline, CDR1 is KGHSH and CDR2 LQKENI. CDR3 length: 13 amino acids. In DNA form, the CDR3 reads TGTGCCAGCTCACCAAGACAGCAAGAGACCCAGTACTTC. Translation: CASSPRQQETQYF.

The chain links TRBV5-1 to TRBJ2-7; TRBD2 is a possible D gene (5 bases). The germline V and J ends were trimmed by 4 bases and 5 bases, with 16 bases remaining between them. This CDR3 is built from 14 residues. Germline V gene sequence: CDR1 SGHRS, CDR2 YFSETQ. This chain's CDR3 is CASSTRTRADEQYF. In DNA form, the CDR3 reads TGCGCCAGCAGCACTCGAACTAGGGCGGACGAGCAGTACTTC.

The CDR3 spells CASSNRGENEQYF. In DNA form, the CDR3 reads TGTGCCAGTAGTAACCGGGGGGAAAACGAGCAGTACTTC. The J gene is TRBJ2-7, the V gene TRBV19; the match to TRBD2 covers 7 bases. The CDR3 sequence is 13 residues long. Germline V gene data show CDR1 as LNHDA and CDR2 as SQIVND (reference sequence). V lost 4 bases and J lost 5; bases outside the gene matches: 5.

This clone was counted only a few times. The chain links TRBV7-8 to TRBJ2-7, with D unresolved. CDR3 length: 13 amino acids. Germline V gene sequence: CDR1 SGHVS, CDR2 FQNEAQ. The ends were cut back, 2 bases at V and 4 bases at J, with 9 bases in the middle. CDR3 sequence (DNA): TGTGCCAGCAGCTTAAGCTTGAATTACGAGCAGTACTTC. This sequence encodes CASSLSLNYEQYF. Using reference TRBV7-8 and TRBJ2-7 for the parts outside the CDR3, the full variable domain is GAGVSQSPRYKVAKRGQDVALRCDPISGHVSLFWYQQALGQGPEFLTYFQNEAQLDKSGLPSDRFFAERPEGSVSTLKIQRTQQEDSAVYLCASSLSLNYEQYFGPGTRLTVT.

This clone showed up just once. The chain combines TRBV7-9 with TRBJ2-7, with TRBD1 matching 7 bases. The ends lost 1 base at V and 5 bases at J; junction bases unmatched: 11. This CDR3 is 16 amino acids long. CDR1 and CDR2 from the germline V gene are SEHNR and FQNEAQ (reference sequence). DNA for the CDR3: TGTGCCAGCAGCTTAGGATCAGGACTTCAGGGGGACGAGCAGTACTTC. This encodes CASSLGSGLQGDEQYF.

This clone was detected only a few times. The chain recombines TRBV18 with TRBJ1-5, with 7 bases lining up with TRBD1. The CDR3 runs to 14 residues. CDR1 is KGHSH, CDR2 LQKENI, per germline. V shed 3 bases and J 4 bases; nucleotides not matched to a gene: 3. The DNA for the CDR3 is TGTGCCAGCTCACCCGGGACAGATAATCAGCCCCAGCATTTT. Protein: CASSPGTDNQPQHF. Filled out from reference TRBV18 and TRBJ1-5, the complete variable domain reads NAGVMQNPRHLVRRRGQEARLRCSPMKGHSHVYWYRQLPEEGLKFMVYLQKENIIDESGMPKERFSAEFPKEGPSILRIQQVVRGDSAAYFCASSPGTDNQPQHFGDGTRLSIL.

The V gene is TRBV19, the J gene TRBJ1-1, with 8 nucleotides matching TRBD1. V trimming: 9 bases; J trimming: 4 bases; junction bases outside the gene matches: 7. CDR1 and CDR2 from the germline V gene are LNHDA and SQIVND (reference sequence). The CDR3 is 13 amino acids. DNA of the CDR3: TGTGCCAGCTCACAGGGGGAGGGCACTGAAGCTTTCTTT. Amino acid sequence: CASSQGEGTEAFF.

This chain joins TRBV6-4 and TRBJ2-1; 9 nucleotides match TRBD1. This CDR3 is 13 amino acids long. Germline CDR1 MRHNA, CDR2 SNTAGT. Germline trimming cut 10 bases from V and 9 bases from J; bases unmatched to any gene: 10. The CDR3 loop reads CATRSGQGGEQFF. The CDR3 DNA is TGTGCCACCCGCTCGGGACAGGGCGGTGAGCAGTTCTTC.

DNA for the CDR3: TGCGCCAGCAGTCACCCGCCGGGGGACAGGCGAGGAAACACCATATATTTT. Translating gives CASSHPPGDRRGNTIYF. The chain carries TRBV23-1 and TRBJ1-3, with TRBD1 matching 8 bases. TRBV23-1 is given ORF status, its function remaining uncertain. This CDR3 has 17 residues. After removal of 3 bases from V and 4 bases from J, the junction contained 11 bases not matched to a gene.

The chain employs TRBV6-6 and TRBJ2-7; D perhaps matches TRBD1 (5 bases). V lost 2 bases and J lost 7, with 15 bases in between. The CDR3 covers 14 residues. Germline V gene data show CDR1 as MNHNY and CDR2 as SVGAGI (reference sequence). This CDR3 is CASSYRQGRLEQYF. CDR3 in DNA: TGTGCCAGCAGTTACAGGCAGGGCCGGTTGGAGCAGTACTTC.

Concerning this clone itself: At one boundary the junction diverges from the germline segment, which might be a read error. V is TRBV5-1 and J is TRBJ1-4; D is ambiguous. There are 14 residues in the CDR3. Germline V CDR1 and CDR2: SGHRS, YFSETQ. The CDR3 sequence: CASTLVPENEKLFF. The CDR3 bases are TGCGCCAGCACCTTGGTCCCAGAAAATGAAAAACTGTTTTTT.

The chain combines TRBV4-1 with TRBJ1-3, with D possibly TRBD1 on 5 matching bases. This CDR3 is 15 amino acids long. Germline assignment: CDR1 MGHRA and CDR2 YSYEKL. Trimming shortened V by 4 bases and J by 0 bases, and 10 bases separated the two germline ends. DNA of the CDR3: TGCGCCAGCAGCCGACAGCGGGCCTCTGGAAACACCATATATTTT. Its translation: CASSRQRASGNTIYF.

V is TRBV10-1 and J is TRBJ2-5; 9 bases match TRBD2. Germline trimming cut 6 bases from V and 7 bases from J; bases unmatched to any gene: 12. CDR3 size: 15 residues. Germline V gives CDR1 WNHNN, CDR2 SYGVQD (reference sequence). In DNA, the CDR3 is TGCGCCAGCAGCTTGACTAGCGGAGGGGAATGGACCCAGTACTTC. Protein product: CASSLTSGGEWTQYF.